The rows below give T cell receptor beta chains drawn from one sample of a study of T cells in Graves' hyperthyroidism and ophthalmopathy. Via MiXCR, TCRdb re-called the multiplex PCR reads, giving one row per CDR3 protein. Of roughly 260,000 distinct CDR3 sequences detected, just over 14% appear once; the ten largest clones hold about 14%. Material: blood. The receptors originated from a woman aged 40 to 50 with Graves' hyperthyroidism that later progressed to Graves' ophthalmopathy. Both conserved end residues are part of each CDR3. Each record gives: clone size, D gene, V gene, CDR3 length, J gene, CDR3 protein, CDR3 DNA. D genes are given only for firm matches. The listing skips clone size in some rows; elsewhere it reads once, few, many or a size class.

>many|TRBD2|TRBV18|15|TRBJ2-1
CASSHRLGTNNEQFF
TGTGCCAGCTCACACCGGCTCGGGACTAACAATGAGCAGTTCTTC
>.|.|TRBV5-1|14|TRBJ2-2
CASSLFSLTGELFF
TGCGCCAGCAGCTTGTTTTCACTCACCGGGGAGCTGTTTTTT
>many|.|TRBV12-3/TRBV12-4|11|TRBJ1-4
CASSVGEKLFF
TGTGCCAGCAGTGTGGGCGAAAAACTGTTTTTT
>few|TRBD1|TRBV2|14|TRBJ1-3
CASSEWDRRPTIYF
TGTGCCAGCAGTGAATGGGACAGACGACCCACCATATATTTT
>once|.|TRBV9|13|TRBJ2-2
CVSSVDPTGELFF
TGTGTCAGCAGCGTCGATCCCACCGGGGAGCTGTTTTTT
>few|TRBD1|TRBV6-5|17|TRBJ1-1
CASSYPRTTGVGTEAFF
TGTGCCAGCAGTTACCCCCGAACGACAGGGGTGGGCACTGAAGCTTTCTTT
>many|.|TRBV18|13|TRBJ2-2
CASQGSSTGELFF
TGTGCCAGCCAGGGATCCTCGACCGGGGAGCTGTTTTTT
>many|.|TRBV19|15|TRBJ1-3
CASSIDSNSGNTIYF
TGTGCCAGTAGTATTGACTCGAACTCTGGAAACACCATATATTTT
>many|TRBD2|TRBV5-4|16|TRBJ2-3
CASSPVSGRGTDTQYF
TGTGCCAGCAGCCCGGTGAGCGGGAGAGGGACAGATACGCAGTATTTT
>many|TRBD2|TRBV5-5|16|TRBJ2-5
CASRPYQREGLETQYF
TGTGCCAGCAGACCTTACCAGCGGGAGGGCCTCGAGACCCAGTACTTC
>.|TRBD2|TRBV4-1|17|TRBJ2-5
CASSRLPLAGGQETQYF
TGCGCCAGCAGTCGATTGCCACTAGCGGGAGGACAAGAGACCCAGTACTTC
>many|.|TRBV19|13|TRBJ2-1
CASSIPGVVEQFF
TGTGCCAGTAGTATACCAGGGGTGGTTGAGCAGTTCTTC
>.|.|TRBV6-5|14|TRBJ1-2
CASSYSRQGGGYTF
TGTGCCAGCAGTTACTCGAGGCAGGGCGGTGGCTACACCTTC
>many|TRBD2|TRBV6-2/TRBV6-3|17|TRBJ2-2
CASSSTSGRWVTGELFF
TGTGCCAGCAGTTCGACTAGCGGGAGATGGGTCACCGGGGAGCTGTTTTTT
>few|.|TRBV7-9|16|TRBJ1-4
CASSPRQAATNEKLFF
TGTGCCAGCAGCCCCCGACAGGCAGCAACTAATGAAAAACTGTTTTTT
>many|TRBD2|TRBV2|18|TRBJ2-1
CASSRTSGRALIADEQFF
TGTGCCAGCAGTCGGACTAGCGGGAGGGCCCTTATTGCCGATGAGCAGTTCTTC
>few|TRBD1|TRBV27|15|TRBJ1-2
CASSPGGITNYGYTF
TGTGCCAGCAGTCCAGGGGGAATAACTAACTATGGCTACACCTTC
>many|TRBD2|TRBV4-1|18|TRBJ2-7
CASSQGSSGTKSRYEQYF
TGCGCCAGCAGCCAGGGTTCTAGCGGGACGAAAAGCCGATACGAGCAGTACTTC
>many|.|TRBV2|13|TRBJ2-7
CASSGTGNYEQYF
TGTGCCAGCAGTGGGACTGGCAATTACGAGCAGTACTTC
>many|TRBD2|TRBV20-1|16|TRBJ2-7
CSAPPHTGTSSYEQYF
TGCAGTGCCCCCCCTCATACCGGGACTAGCTCCTACGAGCAGTACTTC
>medium-sized|.|TRBV12-3/TRBV12-4|14|TRBJ2-3
CASRRPEGTDTQYF
TGTGCCAGCAGGCGACCGGAGGGCACAGATACGCAGTATTTT
>many|.|TRBV18|15|TRBJ2-7
CASSPRIDPSYEQYF
TGTGCCAGCTCACCGCGTATAGACCCCTCCTACGAGCAGTACTTC
>few|.|TRBV5-1|14|TRBJ2-5
CASSRGTDQETQYF
TGCGCCAGCAGCCGCGGGACAGACCAAGAGACCCAGTACTTC
>many|.|TRBV10-3|16|TRBJ2-1
CAISEPGVSSYNEQFF
TGTGCCATCAGTGAGCCGGGGGTGAGCTCCTACAATGAGCAGTTCTTC
>many|.|TRBV4-2|15|TRBJ2-5
CASSQGITALETQYF
TGTGCCAGCAGCCAAGGAATAACTGCCCTAGAGACCCAGTACTTC
>many|.|TRBV12-3/TRBV12-4|15|TRBJ2-1
CASSLDGSSYNEQFF
TGTGCCAGCAGTTTAGACGGGAGCTCCTACAATGAGCAGTTCTTC
>many|.|TRBV6-2/TRBV6-3|14|TRBJ2-5
CASSYLGVGETQYF
TGTGCCAGCAGTTACTTGGGGGTAGGCGAGACCCAGTACTTC
>many|.|TRBV7-8|14|TRBJ1-4
CASSLGGTNEKLFF
TGTGCCAGCAGCCTGGGTGGAACTAATGAAAAACTGTTTTTT
>few|TRBD2|TRBV19|16|TRBJ2-1
CASSNSLAGIYNEQFF
TGTGCCAGTAGTAACTCTCTAGCGGGGATCTACAATGAGCAGTTCTTC
>few|TRBD1|TRBV19|15|TRBJ1-1
CASRIGDRGGTEAFF
TGTGCCAGTAGGATAGGAGACAGGGGAGGAACTGAAGCTTTCTTT
>many|TRBD1|TRBV28|18|TRBJ1-2
CASSFHAMTGSTYYGYTF
TGTGCCAGCAGTTTTCATGCGATGACAGGGTCGACGTACTATGGCTACACCTTC
>many|.|TRBV7-3|13|TRBJ2-5
CASSPRTSETQYF
TGTGCCAGCAGCCCACGTACATCCGAGACCCAGTACTTC
>many|.|TRBV18|14|TRBJ2-2
CASSVALFDGELFF
TGTGCCAGCTCTGTGGCGCTGTTTGACGGGGAGCTGTTTTTT
>.|TRBD2|TRBV28|16|TRBJ2-1
CASSQAASGRLNEQFF
TGTGCCAGCAGCCAAGCCGCTAGCGGGAGATTGAATGAGCAGTTCTTC
>.|.|TRBV11-2|16|TRBJ2-3
CASSLVHTLSTDTQYF
TGTGCCAGCAGCTTAGTTCACACACTAAGCACAGATACGCAGTATTTT
>many|.|TRBV6-1|15|TRBJ2-7
CASRPPGVDFYEQYF
TGTGCCAGCAGGCCCCCAGGGGTCGACTTCTACGAGCAGTACTTC
>many|TRBD1|TRBV6-2/TRBV6-3|14|TRBJ2-2
CASKGTANTGELFF
TGTGCCAGCAAAGGGACAGCGAACACCGGGGAGCTGTTTTTT
>many|.|TRBV5-1|14|TRBJ2-3
CASNGGMSTDTQYF
TGCGCCAGCAACGGCGGGATGAGCACAGATACGCAGTATTTT
>.|TRBD2|TRBV7-9|16|TRBJ2-1
CASSTRLAGEVNEQFF
TGTGCCAGCAGCACGAGACTAGCGGGAGAGGTCAATGAGCAGTTCTTC
>many|TRBD2|TRBV24-1|18|TRBJ2-1
CATSDLGGTTSQYNEQFF
TGTGCCACCAGTGATTTGGGGGGGACTACCAGCCAATACAATGAGCAGTTCTTC
>many|.|TRBV12-3/TRBV12-4|14|TRBJ1-2
CASSLGTEGYGYTF
TGTGCCAGCAGTTTAGGTACGGAGGGCTATGGCTACACCTTC
>.|TRBD2|TRBV12-3/TRBV12-4|18|TRBJ2-5
CASRYSGTSGRAEETQYF
TGTGCCAGCAGATACTCCGGGACTAGCGGGAGGGCAGAGGAGACCCAGTACTTC
>many|TRBD1|TRBV27|15|TRBJ2-5
CASSNRGVRHETQYF
TGTGCCAGCAGTAACAGGGGCGTGAGGCACGAGACCCAGTACTTC
>many|.|TRBV2|16|TRBJ2-3
CASSEGILSNTDTQYF
TGTGCCAGCAGTGAGGGGATCCTATCTAACACAGATACGCAGTATTTT
>.|TRBD1|TRBV20-1|14|TRBJ1-1
CSARDARGSTEAFF
TGCAGTGCTAGAGATGCCAGGGGGAGCACTGAAGCTTTCTTT
>.|.|TRBV29-1|13|TRBJ1-2
CSVEGQSNYGNTF
TGCAGCGTTGAAGGGCAGAGTAACTATGGCAACACCTTC
>many|.|TRBV3-1|13|TRBJ2-2
CASSQVASGELFF
TGTGCCAGCAGCCAAGTGGCGTCTGGGGAGCTGTTTTTT
>.|TRBD1|TRBV5-1|15|TRBJ2-5
CASSTGQGRQETQYF
TGCGCCAGCAGCACCGGACAGGGGCGCCAAGAGACCCAGTACTTC
>.|.|TRBV9|13|TRBJ2-1
CASNPGGGNEQFF
TGTGCCAGCAACCCAGGGGGGGGCAATGAGCAGTTCTTC
>few|TRBD1|TRBV30|15|TRBJ2-7
CAWSARDRGSYEQYF
TGTGCCTGGAGTGCCCGGGACAGGGGTTCCTACGAGCAGTACTTC
>many|TRBD1|TRBV24-1|16|TRBJ1-5
CATSDLRDGPGGPQHF
TGTGCCACCAGTGATTTACGGGACGGTCCAGGGGGGCCCCAGCATTTT
>.|.|TRBV6-1|12|TRBJ2-7
CASSKTEYEQYF
TGTGCCAGCAGCAAGACGGAATACGAGCAGTACTTC
>many|.|TRBV14|16|TRBJ1-6
CASSQAGIGPNSPLHF
TGTGCCAGCAGCCAAGCGGGAATCGGGCCGAATTCACCCCTCCACTTT
>many|TRBD2|TRBV7-9|14|TRBJ2-1
CASSYLAGGYEQFF
TGTGCCAGCAGCTACCTAGCGGGAGGGTATGAGCAGTTCTTC
>.|TRBD1|TRBV12-3/TRBV12-4|14|TRBJ1-2
CASSLRTGGNGYTF
TGTGCCAGCAGTCTCAGGACAGGGGGGAATGGCTACACCTTC
>.|TRBD1|TRBV20-1|15|TRBJ2-3
CSAPAGTGRTDTQYF
TGCAGTGCTCCTGCCGGGACAGGGCGGACAGATACGCAGTATTTT
>.|.|TRBV10-3|12|TRBJ1-2
CANRDRSYGYTF
TGTGCCAACCGGGACCGCAGCTATGGCTACACCTTC